The 5 T cell receptor beta chains reported below all come from one sample, sequenced in a study of yellow fever vaccine responses in identical twins. From the RT-PCR reads, TCRdb called clonotypes with MiXCR, one entry per CDR3 protein. The sample lists around 20,000 distinct CDR3 sequences, 55% to 70% occurring once. Sequenced material: T cells from blood (PBMCs), unsorted or a sorted subset (not recorded which), taken before or after yellow fever vaccination (not recorded which). The receptors stem from a woman between 18 and 29 years old who received the yellow fever vaccine.

The V gene is TRBV2, the J gene TRBJ2-2; 9 bases agree with TRBD2. V lost 4 bases and J lost 2; bases outside the gene matches: 5. CDR3 size: 16 residues. Germline V lookup: CDR1 SNHLY, CDR2 FYNNEI. The DNA of the CDR3 is TGTGCCAGCAGTGGGCTAGCGGGGATAAACACCGGGGAGCTGTTTTTT. Amino acids: CASSGLAGINTGELFF.

This chain connects TRBV28 to TRBJ2-1; tentative D call: TRBD1 (6 bases). The length of the CDR3 is 11 residues. The V end was cut by 8 bases, the J end by 8 bases, with 10 bases between. In germline, CDR1 is MDHEN, CDR2 SYDVKM. DNA of the CDR3: TGTGCCAGCGCGAGGGGGTATGAGCAGTTCTTC. It is translated as CASARGYEQFF.

This chain links TRBV2 with TRBJ2-5; 8 nucleotides line up with TRBD1. This CDR3 contains 13 residues. V shed 6 bases and J 5 bases; nucleotides not matched to a gene: 5. Germline loops: CDR1 SNHLY, CDR2 FYNNEI. CDR3 coding DNA: TGTGCCAGCAGCGGACAGGGTGCGGAGACCCAGTACTTC. Its translation is CASSGQGAETQYF.

The chain joins TRBV24-1 to TRBJ2-2; D is uncertain. The CDR3 has 13 residues. The V and J ends lost 3 bases and 11 bases respectively, with 12 bases between them. The V gene's germline CDR1 is KGHDR and CDR2 SFDVKD. The CDR3 region is CATSDGPQRELFF. The CDR3 DNA sequence: TGTGCCACCAGTGATGGCCCCCAGAGAGAGCTGTTTTTT.

The CDR3 DNA sequence: TGCGCCAGCAGCTTGTCTGGTAGCGCCTACAATGAGCAGTTCTTC. Amino acids: CASSLSGSAYNEQFF. The chain recombines TRBV5-1 with TRBJ2-1; tentative D call: TRBD2 (5 bases). Germline V gives CDR1 SGHRS, CDR2 YFSETQ. With 1 base removed from V and 2 bases from J, the gap between germline ends came to 10 bases. CDR3 length: 15 amino acids.